The following is a T cell receptor (beta chain) sequence with its context. Trimming removed 6 bases from V and 6 bases from J; junction bases left unmatched: 6. Germline assignment: CDR1 LNHDA and CDR2 SQIVND (reference sequence). The CDR3 covers 14 residues. These data belong to a study of blood T cell repertoires in COVID-19. Method: immunoSEQ multiplex PCR; TCRdb's copy keeps in-frame clones and lacks some. The sample includes 65,000 to 85,000 clones, 90% seen only once; the top ten take 2.5% to 3%. The origin of this receptor is a human donor in a cohort sampled during active COVID-19. This chain uses TRBV19 with TRBJ2-7; 12 bases fit TRBD2. Sequencing was performed on peripheral blood. For the CDR3, the DNA is TGTGCCAGTAGGACTAGCGGGAGAGGAAGCGAGCAGTACTTC. It yields the protein CASRTSGRGSEQYF.